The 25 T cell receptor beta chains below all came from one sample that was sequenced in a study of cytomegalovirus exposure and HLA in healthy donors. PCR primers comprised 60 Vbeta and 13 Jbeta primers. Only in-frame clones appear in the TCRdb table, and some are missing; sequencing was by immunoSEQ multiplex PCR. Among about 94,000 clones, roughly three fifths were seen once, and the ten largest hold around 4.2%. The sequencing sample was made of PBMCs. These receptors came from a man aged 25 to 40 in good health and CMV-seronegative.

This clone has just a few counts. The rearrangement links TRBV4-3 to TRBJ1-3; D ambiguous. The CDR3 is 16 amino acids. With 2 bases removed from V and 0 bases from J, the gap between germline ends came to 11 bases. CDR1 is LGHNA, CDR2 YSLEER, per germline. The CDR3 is CASSQPLTSSGNTIYF. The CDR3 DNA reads TGCGCCAGCAGCCAACCATTGACAAGCTCTGGAAACACCATATATTTT.

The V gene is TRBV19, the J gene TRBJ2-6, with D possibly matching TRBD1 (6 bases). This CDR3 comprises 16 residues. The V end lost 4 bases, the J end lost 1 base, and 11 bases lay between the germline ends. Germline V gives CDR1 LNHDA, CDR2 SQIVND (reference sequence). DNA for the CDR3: TGTGCCAGTAGTACAGCGCAGGGGTCTGGGGCCAACGTCCTGACTTTC. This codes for CASSTAQGSGANVLTF.

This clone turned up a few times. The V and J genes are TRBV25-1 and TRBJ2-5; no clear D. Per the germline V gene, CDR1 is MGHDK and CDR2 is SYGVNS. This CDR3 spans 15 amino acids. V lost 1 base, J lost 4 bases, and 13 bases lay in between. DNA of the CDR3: TGTGCCAGCAGTGAATCTAGTCGGTTAGCAGAGACCCAGTACTTC. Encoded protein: CASSESSRLAETQYF.

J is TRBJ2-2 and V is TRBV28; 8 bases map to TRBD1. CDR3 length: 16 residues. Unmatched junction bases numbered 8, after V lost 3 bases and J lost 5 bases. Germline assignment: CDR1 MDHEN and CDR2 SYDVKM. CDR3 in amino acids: CASSFGTGVHTGELFF. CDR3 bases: TGTGCCAGCAGTTTCGGGACAGGAGTTCATACCGGGGAGCTGTTTTTT. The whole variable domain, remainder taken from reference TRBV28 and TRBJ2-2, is DVKVTQSSRYLVKRTGEKVFLECVQDMDHENMFWYRQDPGLGLRLIYFSYDVKMKEKGDIPEGYSVSREKKERFSLILESASTNQTSMYLCASSFGTGVHTGELFFGEGSRLTVL.

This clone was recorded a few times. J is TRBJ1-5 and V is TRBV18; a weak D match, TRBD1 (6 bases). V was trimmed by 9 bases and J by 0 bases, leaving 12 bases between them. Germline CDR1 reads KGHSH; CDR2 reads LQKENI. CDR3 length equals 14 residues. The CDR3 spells CARLRQDSNQPQHF. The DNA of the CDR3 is TGTGCCAGACTGAGACAGGATAGCAATCAGCCCCAGCATTTT. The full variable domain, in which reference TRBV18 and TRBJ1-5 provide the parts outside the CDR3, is NAGVMQNPRHLVRRRGQEARLRCSPMKGHSHVYWYRQLPEEGLKFMVYLQKENIIDESGMPKERFSAEFPKEGPSILRIQQVVRGDSAAYFCARLRQDSNQPQHFGDGTRLSIL.

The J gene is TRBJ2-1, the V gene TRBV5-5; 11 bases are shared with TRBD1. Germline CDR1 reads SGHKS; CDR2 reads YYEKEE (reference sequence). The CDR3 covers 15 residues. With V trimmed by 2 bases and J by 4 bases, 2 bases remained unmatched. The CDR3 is CASSFGTGGYNEQFF. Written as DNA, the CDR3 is TGTGCCAGCAGCTTCGGGACAGGGGGATACAATGAGCAGTTCTTC.

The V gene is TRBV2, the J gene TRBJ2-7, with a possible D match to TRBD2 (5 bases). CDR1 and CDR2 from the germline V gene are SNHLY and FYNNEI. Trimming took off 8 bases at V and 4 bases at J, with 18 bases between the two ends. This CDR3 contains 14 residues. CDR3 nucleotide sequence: TGTGCCAGCGGGGTGGCTCGGGATATATACGAGCAGTACTTC. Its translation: CASGVARDIYEQYF.

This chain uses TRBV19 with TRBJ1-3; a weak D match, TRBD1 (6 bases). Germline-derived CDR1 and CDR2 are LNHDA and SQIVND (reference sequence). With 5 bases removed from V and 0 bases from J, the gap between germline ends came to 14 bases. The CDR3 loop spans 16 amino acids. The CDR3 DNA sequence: TGTGCCAGTAGTCTCAGGGGTATAACCTCTGGAAACACCATATATTTT. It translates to CASSLRGITSGNTIYF. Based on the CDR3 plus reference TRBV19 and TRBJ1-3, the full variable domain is DGGITQSPKYLFRKEGQNVTLSCEQNLNHDAMYWYRQDPGQGLRLIYYSQIVNDFQKGDIAEGYSVSREKKESFPLTVTSAQKNPTAFYLCASSLRGITSGNTIYFGEGSWLTVV.

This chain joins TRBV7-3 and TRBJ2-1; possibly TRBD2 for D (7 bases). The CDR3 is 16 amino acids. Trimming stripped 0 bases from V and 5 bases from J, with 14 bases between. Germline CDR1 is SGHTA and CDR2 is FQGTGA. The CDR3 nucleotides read TGTGCCAGCAGCTTAACGGGGGGGCAGGAAAACAATGAGCAGTTCTTC. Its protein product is CASSLTGGQENNEQFF.

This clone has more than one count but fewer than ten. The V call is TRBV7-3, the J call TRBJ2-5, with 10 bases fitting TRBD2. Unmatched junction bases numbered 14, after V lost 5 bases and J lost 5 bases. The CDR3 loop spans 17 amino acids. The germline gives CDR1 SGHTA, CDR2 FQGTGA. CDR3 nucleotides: TGTGCCAGCAGCCCCTCCCCGACTAGCGGGTTGGGGGAGACCCAGTACTTC. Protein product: CASSPSPTSGLGETQYF.

CDR3 DNA sequence: TGTGCCAGCAGTCCAAATAGCAATCAGCCCCAGCATTTT. As protein: CASSPNSNQPQHF. The chain joins TRBV6-6 to TRBJ1-5; D remains ambiguous. V was cut by 5 bases and J by 0 bases, with 5 bases left in between. Germline V gene data show CDR1 as MNHNY and CDR2 as SVGAGI (reference sequence). CDR3 length: 13 residues.

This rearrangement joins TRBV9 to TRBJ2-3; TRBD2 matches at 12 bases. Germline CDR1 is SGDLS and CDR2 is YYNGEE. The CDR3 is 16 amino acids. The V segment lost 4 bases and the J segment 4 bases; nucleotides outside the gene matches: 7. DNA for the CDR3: TGTGCCAGCAGCCTCTCCCGACTAGCGGGAGCAGATACGCAGTATTTT. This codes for CASSLSRLAGADTQYF.

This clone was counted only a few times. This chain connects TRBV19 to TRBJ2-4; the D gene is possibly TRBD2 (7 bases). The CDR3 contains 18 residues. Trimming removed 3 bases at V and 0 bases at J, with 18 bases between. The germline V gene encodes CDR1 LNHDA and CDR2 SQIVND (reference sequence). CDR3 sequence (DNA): TGTGCCAGTAGTATTTCCGGGGGGCGCGGATTAGCCAAAAACATTCAGTACTTC. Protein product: CASSISGGRGLAKNIQYF.

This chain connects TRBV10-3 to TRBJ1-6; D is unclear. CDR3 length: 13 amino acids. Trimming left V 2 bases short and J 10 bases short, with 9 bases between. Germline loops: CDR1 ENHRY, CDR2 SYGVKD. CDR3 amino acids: CAISEGSGSPLHF. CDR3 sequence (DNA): TGTGCCATCAGTGAGGGTTCTGGCTCACCCCTCCACTTT.

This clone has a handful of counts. This chain's CDR3 is CASSLGRLNEQFF. In nucleotides, the CDR3 is TGTGCCAGCAGCTTAGGCAGGCTCAATGAGCAGTTCTTC. The chain recombines TRBV11-3 with TRBJ2-1; no clear D. V lost 1 base to trimming and J lost 6 bases, with 7 bases between them. The CDR3 is made up of 13 amino acids. CDR1 and CDR2 from the germline V gene are SGHNT and YENEEA.

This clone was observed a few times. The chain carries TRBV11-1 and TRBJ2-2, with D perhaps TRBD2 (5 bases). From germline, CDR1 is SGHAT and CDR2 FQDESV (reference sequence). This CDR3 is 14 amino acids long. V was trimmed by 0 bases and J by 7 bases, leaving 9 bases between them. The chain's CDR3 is CASSLAFGGGELFF. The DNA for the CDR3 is TGTGCCAGCAGCTTAGCTTTCGGAGGCGGGGAGCTGTTTTTT.

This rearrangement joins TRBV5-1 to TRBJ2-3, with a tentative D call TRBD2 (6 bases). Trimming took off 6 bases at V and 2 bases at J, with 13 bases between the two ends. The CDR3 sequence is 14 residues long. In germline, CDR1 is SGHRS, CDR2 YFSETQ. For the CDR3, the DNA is TGCGCCAGCAACCGGGACTCAAACACAGATACGCAGTATTTT. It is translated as CASNRDSNTDTQYF.

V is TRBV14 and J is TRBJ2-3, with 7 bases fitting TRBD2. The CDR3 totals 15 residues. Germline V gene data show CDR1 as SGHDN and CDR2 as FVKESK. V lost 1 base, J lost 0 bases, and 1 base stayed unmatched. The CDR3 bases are TGTGCCAGCAGCCAAGGGACTAGGAGCACAGATACGCAGTATTTT. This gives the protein CASSQGTRSTDTQYF.

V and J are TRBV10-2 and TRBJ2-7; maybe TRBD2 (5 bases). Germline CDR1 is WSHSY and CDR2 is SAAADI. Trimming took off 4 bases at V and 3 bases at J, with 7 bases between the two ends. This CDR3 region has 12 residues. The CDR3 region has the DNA TGCGCCAGCAGTGGGGAGCTCTACGAGCAGTACTTC. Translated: CASSGELYEQYF.

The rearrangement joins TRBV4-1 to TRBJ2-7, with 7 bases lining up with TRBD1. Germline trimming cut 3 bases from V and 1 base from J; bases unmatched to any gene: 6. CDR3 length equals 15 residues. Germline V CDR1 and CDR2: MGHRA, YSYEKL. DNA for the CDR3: TGCGCCAGCAGCCACAAACAGGGGAGTTCCTACGAGCAGTACTTC. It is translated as CASSHKQGSSYEQYF.

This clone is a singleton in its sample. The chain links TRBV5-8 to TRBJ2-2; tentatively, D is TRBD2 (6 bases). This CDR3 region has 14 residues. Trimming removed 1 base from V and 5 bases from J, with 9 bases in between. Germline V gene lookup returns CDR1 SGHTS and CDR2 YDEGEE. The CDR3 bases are TGTGCCAGCAGCTTGATGACTAGTACCGGGGAGCTGTTTTTT. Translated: CASSLMTSTGELFF. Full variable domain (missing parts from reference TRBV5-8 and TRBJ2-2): EAGVTQSPTHLIKTRGQQATLRCSPISGHTSVYWYQQALGLGLQFLLWYDEGEERNRGNFPPRFSGRQFPNYSSELNVNALELEDSALYLCASSLMTSTGELFFGEGSRLTVL.

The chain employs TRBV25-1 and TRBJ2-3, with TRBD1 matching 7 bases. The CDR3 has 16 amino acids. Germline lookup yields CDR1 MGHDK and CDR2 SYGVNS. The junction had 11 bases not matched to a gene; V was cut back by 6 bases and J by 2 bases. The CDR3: CASRRAGGTVTDTQYF. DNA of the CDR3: TGTGCCAGCAGACGAGCAGGGGGAACGGTCACAGATACGCAGTATTTT.

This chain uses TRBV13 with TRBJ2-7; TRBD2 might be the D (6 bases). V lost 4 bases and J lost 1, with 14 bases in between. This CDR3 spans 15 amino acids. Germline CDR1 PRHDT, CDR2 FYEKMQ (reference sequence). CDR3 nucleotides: TGTGCCAGCAGCTCCTCCGGGACTCCTTCCTACGAGCAGTACTTC. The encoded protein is CASSSSGTPSYEQYF.

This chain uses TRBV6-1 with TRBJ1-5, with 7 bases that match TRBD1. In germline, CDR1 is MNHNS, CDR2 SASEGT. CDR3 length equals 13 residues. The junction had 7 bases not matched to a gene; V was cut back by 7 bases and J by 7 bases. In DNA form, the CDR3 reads TGTGCCAGCACCCAAACAGGGGCACAGCCCCAGCATTTT. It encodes CASTQTGAQPQHF.

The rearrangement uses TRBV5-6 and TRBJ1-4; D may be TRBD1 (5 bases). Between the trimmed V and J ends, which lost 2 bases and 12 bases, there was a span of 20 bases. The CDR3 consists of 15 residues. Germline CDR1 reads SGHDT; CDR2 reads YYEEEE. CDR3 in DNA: TGTGCCAGCAGCTTCTTAACGGGAGATTCGGGGGAACTGTTTTTT. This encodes CASSFLTGDSGELFF.